Listed below are T cell receptor beta chains from one sample, sequenced in a study of CD8+ T cells in alopecia areata. Here immunoSEQ multiplex PCR was the method, and the copy in TCRdb shows in-frame clones only, minus some. The sample has 200,000 to 250,000 clones; over 60% are singletons. Here the sequenced sample was CD4+ T cells sorted from blood, taken at week 4, from a patient treated with tofacitinib. Receptors originate from a human donor with alopecia areata. The CDR3 runs from the conserved cysteine through the conserved F or W. D genes are given only for firm matches. Part of the rows lack a size; the others show once, few, many or a class for expanded clones.

d_call clone_size cdr3_length j_call v_call cdr3_aa cdr3_nt
. . 16 TRBJ2-3 TRBV2 CASSQDRGGAVDTQYF TGTGCCAGCAGCCAAGATAGAGGGGGGGCCGTAGATACGCAGTATTTT
TRBD1 few 14 TRBJ1-4 TRBV30 CACAPGTGGEKLFF TGTGCCTGTGCCCCCGGGACAGGGGGAGAAAAACTGTTTTTT
. . 15 TRBJ2-2 TRBV2 CASSGSSLGTGELFF TGTGCCAGCAGTGGCTCGTCATTGGGCACCGGGGAGCTGTTTTTT
. . 13 TRBJ2-2 TRBV29-1 CSVDPLGTGELFF TGCAGCGTTGATCCCCTCGGCACCGGGGAGCTGTTTTTT
. few 11 TRBJ1-1 TRBV7-9 CASSLRAEAFF TGTGCCAGCAGCTTAAGGGCTGAAGCTTTCTTT
. . 11 TRBJ1-1 TRBV29-1 CSGGEDYEAFF TGCAGCGGAGGGGAGGACTATGAAGCTTTCTTT
. . 13 TRBJ2-6 TRBV7-9 CASSRTGLGFLGF TGTGCCAGCAGCCGCACAGGGTTGGGGTTCTTGGGCTTC
. few 16 TRBJ1-6 TRBV4-3 CASSQQSQDYNSPLHF TGCGCCAGCAGCCAGCAGTCACAGGACTATAATTCACCCCTCCACTTT
TRBD1 . 15 TRBJ1-2 TRBV4-2 CASSQDTDREDGYTF TGTGCCAGCAGCCAAGATACGGACAGGGAGGATGGCTACACCTTC
. . 16 TRBJ1-6 TRBV7-9 CASSPMTGNYNSPLHF TGTGCCAGCAGCCCAATGACAGGCAACTATAATTCACCCCTCCACTTT
. . 15 TRBJ2-7 TRBV18 CASSPRAVGAYEQYF TGTGCCAGCTCACCACGGGCAGTTGGCGCCTACGAGCAGTACTTC